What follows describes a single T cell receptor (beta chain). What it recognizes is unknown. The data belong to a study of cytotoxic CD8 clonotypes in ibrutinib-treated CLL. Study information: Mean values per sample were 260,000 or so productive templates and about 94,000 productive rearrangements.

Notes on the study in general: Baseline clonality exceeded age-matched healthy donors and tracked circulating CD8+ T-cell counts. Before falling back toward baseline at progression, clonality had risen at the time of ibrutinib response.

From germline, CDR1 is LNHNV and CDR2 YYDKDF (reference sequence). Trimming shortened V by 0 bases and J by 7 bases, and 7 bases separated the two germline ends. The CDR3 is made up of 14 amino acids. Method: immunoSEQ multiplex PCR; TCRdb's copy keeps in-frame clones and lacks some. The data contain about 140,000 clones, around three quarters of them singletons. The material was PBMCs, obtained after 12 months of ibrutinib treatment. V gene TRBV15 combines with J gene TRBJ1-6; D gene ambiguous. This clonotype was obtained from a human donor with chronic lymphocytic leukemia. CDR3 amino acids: CATSRDRSNSPLHF. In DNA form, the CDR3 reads TGTGCCACCAGCAGAGATCGGTCAAATTCACCCCTCCACTTT.